The present T cell receptor (beta chain) was sequenced within a study of blood T cell repertoires in COVID-19. This CDR3 is built from 14 residues. Trimming at V came to 0 bases and at J to 3 bases, leaving 3 bases not matched to a gene. Germline V gives CDR1 SGHNT, CDR2 YYREEE (reference sequence). As processed by the authors: The authors estimated nucleated cell counts from reference gene primer amplification. The assay was immunoSEQ multiplex PCR, and TCRdb's table has in-frame clones only and misses some. That table gives V, J and clone size, and the DNA gave D and trimming. The table lists some 150,000 clones, about 85% of them singletons, with around 5% in the top ten.

This sequence joins TRBV5-4 and TRBJ2-7, with 7 bases that match TRBD1. This sequence was found in a woman aged 70-85 years with COVID-19, enrolled during active disease. The sequenced sample was peripheral blood. CDR3 sequence (DNA): TGTGCCAGCAGCTTGGAAGGGGGCATCTACGAGCAGTACTTC. The encoded protein is CASSLEGGIYEQYF.